The present T cell receptor beta chain was sequenced within a study of T cells after yellow fever vaccination (dated by TCRdb to about 2019). With regard to the full study: The SMART-Seq v4 Ultra Low Input RNA kit was used to prepare libraries from fractions with low cell numbers. To track T-cell clones before and after primary and booster YFV17D yellow fever vaccination, bulk TCR alpha and beta repertoires were sequenced longitudinally. Blood was drawn at multiple timepoints before and after primary and secondary immunization, with bulk PBMC replicates and cell subsets isolated. Two healthy male donors, one aged 18 to 30 and one aged 30 to 40 years, were included in the cohort. Overall results and qualifications from the work: After the booster, most clones that had expanded after primary vaccination were detected again (around 95% of CD4 and more than 80% of CD8), suggesting broad maintenance of memory. Computational filtering was required because FACS-sorted repertoires could contain abundant contaminating clonotypes from the bulk population. A small fraction of clonotypes appeared in both the CD4 and CD8 compartments, likely as a result of convergent recombination. Compared with the primary T-cell response, the secondary T-cell response was faster but weaker, reaching its peak on day 5 rather than on day 15. The study included only a couple of donors, which limits how far the findings can be generalized.

Deletion took 8 bases off V and 4 bases off J, with a span of 14 bases between the germline ends. As encoded in the germline V gene, CDR1 is SNHLY while CDR2 is FYNNEI. Taken from cysteine to phenylalanine, the CDR3 has 13 residues. Only CDR3 DNA remains: 39 bases, in frame from the first base. TCR cDNA was made using 5'RACE template switching, a step that added a universal primer site and unique molecular identifiers. cDNA synthesis was primed from both the TCR alpha and TCR beta constant segments. Library amplification used two PCR steps, and the second PCR step added sample barcodes and sequencing adapters. Libraries were sequenced on Illumina HiSeq 2500 (2x100 bp) or NovaSeq (2x150 bp). Turning to the authors' computational methods: Reads were demultiplexed and collapsed into UMI consensus sequences with MIGEC, and V(D)J alignment was performed with MiXCR. Using edgeR on replicate PBMC samples, clonotypes were called vaccine-responding if FDR was below 0.01 and the log2 fold change was above 5 up to day 15. Each bulk clonotype was labeled CD4 or CD8 based on which sequenced repertoire, CD4 or CD8, contained the clonotype at higher abundance. Through fastp at Q25 and MiXCR, TCRdb rebuilt clones from the public reads, retaining in-frame beta chains. Under each unique CDR3 protein, matching rows form one entry showing the most common genes and DNA. None of the V and J calls come from the authors' own analysis; TCRdb made them. The sample table holds roughly 300,000 distinct CDR3 sequences, of which about 6.6% were seen once. The leading ten clones occupy 18% of the sample.

As for this clonotype: Its antigen is currently not known. No qualities accompany the bases; no much larger clone lies one base away.

In light of the paper, this sample's treatment or condition label describes: live attenuated yellow fever vaccine strain. At each blood-draw timepoint, two biological replicates of bulk PBMCs were collected. A standard Ficoll-Paque protocol was used to isolate PBMCs from peripheral blood. TriZol was used to extract RNA from bulk PBMCs, from CD4 and CD8 fractions, and from dextramer-positive and dextramer-negative fractions. The input for sequencing was PBMCs, taken roughly 46 days after the first yellow fever vaccination. The sequence was obtained from a man aged 18 to 29 who received the YFV17D yellow fever vaccine. The chain couples TRBV2 to TRBJ2-5, with a tentative D gene TRBD2 over 7 matching bases. The CDR3 protein is CASWTGGRETQYF. The DNA reads as follows: TGTGCCAGCTGGACGGGGGGCAGAGAGACCCAGTACTTC. Reference TRBV2 and TRBJ2-5 proteins supply the regions before and after the CDR3; the full variable domain is: EPEVTQTPSHQVTQMGQEVILRCVPISNHLYFYWYRQILGQKVEFLVSFYNNEISEKSEIFDDQFSVERPDGSNFTLKIRSTKLEDSAMYFCASWTGGRETQYFGPGTRLLVL.